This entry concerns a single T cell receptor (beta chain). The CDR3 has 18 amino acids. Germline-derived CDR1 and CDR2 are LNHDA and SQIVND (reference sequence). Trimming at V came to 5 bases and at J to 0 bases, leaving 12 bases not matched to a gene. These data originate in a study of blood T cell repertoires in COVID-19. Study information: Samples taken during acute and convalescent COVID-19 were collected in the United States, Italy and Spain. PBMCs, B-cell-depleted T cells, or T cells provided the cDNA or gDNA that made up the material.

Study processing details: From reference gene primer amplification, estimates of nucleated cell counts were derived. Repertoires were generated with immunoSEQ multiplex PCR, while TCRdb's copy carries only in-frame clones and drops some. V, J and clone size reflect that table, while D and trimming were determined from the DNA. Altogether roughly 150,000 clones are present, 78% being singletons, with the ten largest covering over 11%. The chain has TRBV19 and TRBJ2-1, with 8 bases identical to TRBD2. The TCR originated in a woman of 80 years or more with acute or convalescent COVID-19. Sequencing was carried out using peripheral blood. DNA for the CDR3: TGTGCCAGTAGTGTAGGGACTAGGGGGGGGAGCTCCTACAATGAGCAGTTCTTC. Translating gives CASSVGTRGGSSYNEQFF.